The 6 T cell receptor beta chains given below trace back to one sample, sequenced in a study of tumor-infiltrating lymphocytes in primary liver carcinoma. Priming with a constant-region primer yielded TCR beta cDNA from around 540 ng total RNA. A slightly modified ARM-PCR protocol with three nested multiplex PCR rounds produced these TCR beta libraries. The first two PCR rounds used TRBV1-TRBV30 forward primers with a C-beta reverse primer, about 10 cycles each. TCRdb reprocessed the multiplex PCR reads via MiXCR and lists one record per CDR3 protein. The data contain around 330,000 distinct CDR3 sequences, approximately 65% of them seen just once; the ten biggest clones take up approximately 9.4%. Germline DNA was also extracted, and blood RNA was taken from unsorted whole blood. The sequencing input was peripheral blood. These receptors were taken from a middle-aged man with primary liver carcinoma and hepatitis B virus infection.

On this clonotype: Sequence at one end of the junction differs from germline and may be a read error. Here the CDR3 DNA reads TGTGCCAGCTGCTTAGCGGTACAGGGGGCTGGCGAGACCCAGTACTTC. Its protein product is CASCLAVQGAGETQYF. V is TRBV7-6 and J is TRBJ2-5; 9 bases map to TRBD1. Germline-derived CDR1 and CDR2 are SGHVS and FNYEAQ. This CDR3 has 16 residues.

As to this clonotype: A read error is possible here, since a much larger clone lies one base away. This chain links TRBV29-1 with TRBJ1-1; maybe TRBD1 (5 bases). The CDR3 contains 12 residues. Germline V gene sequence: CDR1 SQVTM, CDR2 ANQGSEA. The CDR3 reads CSIEGLGTEAFF. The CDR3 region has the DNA TGCAGCATTGAGGGGTTGGGGACTGAAGCTTTCTTT.

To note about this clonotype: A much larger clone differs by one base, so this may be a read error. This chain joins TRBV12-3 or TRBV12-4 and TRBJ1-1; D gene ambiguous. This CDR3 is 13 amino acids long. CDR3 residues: CASTQQMNTETFF. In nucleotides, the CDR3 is TGTGCCAGCACCCAGCAAATGAACACTGAAACTTTCTTT.

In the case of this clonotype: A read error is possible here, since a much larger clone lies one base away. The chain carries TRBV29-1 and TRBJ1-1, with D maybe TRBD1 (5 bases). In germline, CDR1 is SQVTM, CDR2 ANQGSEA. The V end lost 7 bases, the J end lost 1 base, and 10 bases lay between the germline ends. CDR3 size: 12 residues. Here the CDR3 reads CSAAGWNTEAFF. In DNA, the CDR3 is TGCAGCGCCGCAGGGTGGAACACTGAAGCTTTCTTT.

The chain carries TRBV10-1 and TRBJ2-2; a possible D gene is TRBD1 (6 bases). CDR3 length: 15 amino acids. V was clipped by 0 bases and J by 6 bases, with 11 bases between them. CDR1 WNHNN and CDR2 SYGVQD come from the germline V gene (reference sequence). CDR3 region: CASSESREGAGELFF. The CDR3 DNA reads TGCGCCAGCAGTGAGTCTAGAGAGGGGGCCGGGGAGCTGTTTTTT.

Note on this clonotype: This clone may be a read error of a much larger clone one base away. In DNA form, the CDR3 reads TGTGACAGCAGTTACTCGATCGAGCGGGAGTGGGGCCAAGAGACCCAGTACTTC. Protein sequence: CDSSYSIEREWGQETQYF. The chain links TRBV6-2 or TRBV6-3 to TRBJ2-5; 8 positions agree with TRBD2. Germline-derived CDR1 and CDR2 are MNHEY and SVGEGT. This CDR3 is 18 amino acids long.